These T cell receptor beta chains were read from a single sample in a study of blood T cell repertoires in COVID-19. TCRdb's table, derived via immunoSEQ multiplex PCR, lists solely in-frame clones and lacks some. The data hold 35,000 to 50,000 clones, with more than 70% observed a single time. The specimen sequenced was peripheral blood. The source is a woman older than 75 with acute or convalescent COVID-19. The CDR3 runs from the conserved cysteine through the conserved F or W. D genes are given only for firm matches. Some rows mark clone size as missing; the rest say once, few, many or name a class of expanded clone.

>15|TRBV13|TRBD2|-|TRBJ2-7
TGTGCCAGCAGCTTCACTAGCGGGGGGGCCTACGAGCAGTACTTC
CASSFTSGGAYEQYF
>14|TRBV7-9|TRBD1|-|TRBJ1-1
TGTGCCAGCAGCCCGGGACAGGGTATGACTGAAGCTTTCTTT
CASSPGQGMTEAFF
>16|TRBV13|TRBD1|-|TRBJ1-6
TGTGCCAGCAGCTTACTTATGGGACAGGGGGATTCACCCCTCCACTTT
CASSLLMGQGDSPLHF
>13|TRBV30|-|-|TRBJ1-1
TGTGCCTGGGAGGGGTTGGCGAACACTGAAGCTTTCTTT
CAWEGLANTEAFF
>13|TRBV19|-|-|TRBJ1-2
TGTGCCAGTAGTATAGAGGTGGCGCGGGGCTACACCTTC
CASSIEVARGYTF
>14|TRBV6-5|-|few|TRBJ1-5
TGTGCCAGCAGTTACTCGCAGGGTAATCAGCCCCAGCATTTT
CASSYSQGNQPQHF
>13|TRBV12-3/TRBV12-4|-|-|TRBJ1-1
TGTGCCAGCAGTCGCGAGATGAACACTGAAGCTTTCTTT
CASSREMNTEAFF
>15|TRBV3-1/TRBV3-2|TRBD1|-|TRBJ1-5
TGTGCCAGCAGCCAAATGACAGGGATGGGTCAGCCCCAGCATTTT
CASSQMTGMGQPQHF
>14|TRBV11-2|TRBD1|-|TRBJ1-3
TGTGCCAGCAGCTTACAGGGGGGTTCGAACACCATATATTTT
CASSLQGGSNTIYF
>13|TRBV6-5|-|-|TRBJ1-1
TGTGCCAGCAGCAACGAGATGAACACTGAAGCTTTCTTT
CASSNEMNTEAFF
>16|TRBV10-3|TRBD1|once|TRBJ1-3
TGTGCCATCAGTGACGCGGGACAGGGGCTCGGAAACACCATATATTTT
CAISDAGQGLGNTIYF
>14|TRBV6-5|TRBD1|-|TRBJ1-4
TGTGCCAGCAGCTCCGGGACAGCGAATGAAAAACTGTTTTTT
CASSSGTANEKLFF